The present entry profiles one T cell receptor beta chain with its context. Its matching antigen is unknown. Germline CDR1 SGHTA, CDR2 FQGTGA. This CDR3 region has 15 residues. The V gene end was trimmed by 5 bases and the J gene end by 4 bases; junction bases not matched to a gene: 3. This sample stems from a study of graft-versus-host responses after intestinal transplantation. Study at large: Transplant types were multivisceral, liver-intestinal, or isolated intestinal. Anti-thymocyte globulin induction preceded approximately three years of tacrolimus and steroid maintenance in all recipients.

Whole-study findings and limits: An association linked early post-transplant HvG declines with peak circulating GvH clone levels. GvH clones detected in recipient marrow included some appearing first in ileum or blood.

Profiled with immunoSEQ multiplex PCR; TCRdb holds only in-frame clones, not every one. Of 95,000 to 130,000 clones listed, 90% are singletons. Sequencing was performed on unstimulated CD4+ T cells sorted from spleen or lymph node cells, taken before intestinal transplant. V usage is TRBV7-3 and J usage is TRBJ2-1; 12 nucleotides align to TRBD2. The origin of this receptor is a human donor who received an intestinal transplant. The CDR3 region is CASSPTSGSYNEQFF. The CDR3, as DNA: TGTGCCAGCAGCCCGACTAGCGGGAGTTACAATGAGCAGTTCTTC. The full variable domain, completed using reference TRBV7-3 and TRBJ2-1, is GAGVSQTPSNKVTEKGKYVELRCDPISGHTALYWYRQSLGQGPEFLIYFQGTGAADDSGLPNDRFFAVRPEGSVSTLKIQRTERGDSAVYLCASSPTSGSYNEQFFGPGTRLTVL.